This T cell receptor (beta chain) is drawn from a study of prognosis after radiotherapy for stage I lung cancer. Across the study: Each non-small cell lung cancer patient was deemed medically inoperable. Alongside stereotactic body radiotherapy, concurrent therapy was given to no patient.

As concerns this clonotype: Sequence at one end of the junction differs from germline and may be a read error.

Multiplex PCR in two rounds served to amplify TCR beta CDR3 from genomic DNA. First-round PCR used primers specific to each TRBV and TRBJ gene. MiXCR, run by TCRdb on the multiplex PCR reads, gives a single entry per CDR3 protein. The profile shows 13,000 or so distinct CDR3 sequences, approximately 50% of them singletons. For each of two time points, an approximately 5.6-milliliter draw of peripheral blood was taken. This CDR3 has 16 amino acids. CDR1 and CDR2 from the germline V gene are SGHRS and YFSETQ. This specimen consisted of PBMCs, obtained before or after stereotactic body radiation therapy (not recorded which). V and J are TRBV5-1 and TRBJ2-2; the D gene is possibly TRBD1 (6 bases). The receptor comes from a donor over 45 with non-small cell lung cancer. The CDR3: CASSPQGSIDTGELFF. CDR3 DNA sequence: TGCGCCAGCAGCCCCCAGGGGAGTATCGACACCGGTGAGCTGTTTTTT.